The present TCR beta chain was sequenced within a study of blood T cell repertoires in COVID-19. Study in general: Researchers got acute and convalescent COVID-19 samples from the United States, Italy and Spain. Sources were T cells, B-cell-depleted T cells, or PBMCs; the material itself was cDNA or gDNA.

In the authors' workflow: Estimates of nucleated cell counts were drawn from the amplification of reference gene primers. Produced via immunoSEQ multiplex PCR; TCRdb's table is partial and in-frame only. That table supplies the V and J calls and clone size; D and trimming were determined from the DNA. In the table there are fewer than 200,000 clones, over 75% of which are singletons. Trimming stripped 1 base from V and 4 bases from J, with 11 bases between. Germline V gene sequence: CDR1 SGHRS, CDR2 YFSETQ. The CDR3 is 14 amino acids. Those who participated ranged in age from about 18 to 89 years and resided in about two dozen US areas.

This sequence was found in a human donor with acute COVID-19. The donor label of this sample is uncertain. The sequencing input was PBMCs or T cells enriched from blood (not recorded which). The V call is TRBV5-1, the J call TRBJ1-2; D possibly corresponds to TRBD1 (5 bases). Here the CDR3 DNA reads TGCGCCAGCAGCTTGATGGGGCCAGCCTATGGCTACACCTTC. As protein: CASSLMGPAYGYTF.